The next 15 T cell receptor beta chains were all read from a single sample in a study of beta chain features in type 1 diabetes. Expressed TCRB transcripts were sequenced because the isolated RNA had all been reverse transcribed beforehand. This table comes from immunoSEQ multiplex PCR, and its TCRdb copy is limited to in-frame clones, with some not included. This sample has some 410,000 clones, with more than 9.5% found just once. Sample: naive CD4+ T cells from blood. The receptor source for this set is a woman younger than 30 in good health.

In its sample, this clone was seen a few times. The chain links TRBV7-6 to TRBJ2-5; D is perhaps TRBD2 (5 bases). Germline CDR1 is SGHVS and CDR2 is FNYEAQ. The CDR3 length is 12 residues. V was cut by 4 bases and J by 5 bases, with 8 bases left in between. CDR3 sequence: CASSSSYETQYF. CDR3 sequence (DNA): TGTGCCAGCAGCTCTAGCTACGAGACCCAGTACTTC.

This clone has more than one count but fewer than ten. The rearrangement links TRBV4-1 to TRBJ2-4; D is perhaps TRBD1 (5 bases). CDR1 is MGHRA, CDR2 YSYEKL, per germline. This CDR3 is 16 amino acids long. Between the trimmed V and J ends, which lost 1 base and 6 bases, there was a span of 16 bases. In DNA, the CDR3 is TGCGCCAGCAGCCAAGCTCTCTCGGGTAGGGGAAACATTCAGTACTTC. As protein: CASSQALSGRGNIQYF.

The table lists this clone with a few counts. In nucleotides, the CDR3 is TGTGCCAGCAGCTATATGCCGACTAGCGGGATCTGGAATGAGCAGTTCTTC. Encoded protein: CASSYMPTSGIWNEQFF. The rearrangement uses TRBV7-2 and TRBJ2-1; 11 positions agree with TRBD2. Germline CDR1 SGHTA, CDR2 FQGNSA. Trimming at V came to 4 bases and at J to 7 bases, leaving 12 bases not matched to a gene. The CDR3 length is 17 residues.

The gene calls are TRBV5-6 and TRBJ2-3, with a tentative D call TRBD1 (6 bases). The CDR3 extends over 17 amino acids. Trimming left V 2 bases short and J 2 bases short, with 18 bases between. Germline V gives CDR1 SGHDT, CDR2 YYEEEE. DNA of the CDR3: TGTGCCAGCAGCTTTTCGGACCGGGACACCTTCACAGATACGCAGTATTTT. Translation: CASSFSDRDTFTDTQYF.

This clone was seen at least ten times. The chain links TRBV14 to TRBJ2-1; 7 nucleotides match TRBD2. The trim removed 4 bases at V and 7 bases at J, leaving 10 bases unmatched. Germline V lookup: CDR1 SGHDN, CDR2 FVKESK. This CDR3 has 15 residues. The CDR3 protein is CASSPRESVHNEQFF. The DNA for the CDR3 is TGTGCCAGCAGCCCGCGGGAGTCGGTTCATAATGAGCAGTTCTTC.

The gene calls are TRBV14 and TRBJ2-7, with a tentative D call TRBD2 (6 bases). The V end was cut by 4 bases, the J end by 0 bases, with 10 bases between. The CDR3 is made up of 14 amino acids. Germline lookup yields CDR1 SGHDN and CDR2 FVKESK. The CDR3 region is CASSPLGGSYEQYF. Written as DNA, the CDR3 is TGTGCCAGCAGCCCCCTCGGGGGCTCCTACGAGCAGTACTTC.

This rearrangement joins TRBV19 to TRBJ1-1; perhaps TRBD1 as D (6 bases). Germline CDR1 is LNHDA and CDR2 is SQIVND (reference sequence). CDR3 length: 13 residues. Trimming pared 6 bases from V and 2 bases from J, leaving 10 bases between. The CDR3 loop is CASRDSRNTEAFF. CDR3 nucleotides: TGTGCCAGTAGGGACAGCCGAAACACTGAAGCTTTCTTT.

The V and J genes are TRBV25-1 and TRBJ2-3, with 9 bases matching TRBD1. The CDR3 is 14 residues long. Trimming took 6 bases from V and 6 from J; bases not matched to a gene: 7. The V gene's germline CDR1 is MGHDK and CDR2 SYGVNS. In nucleotides, the CDR3 is TGTGCCAGCAGCGTCGGGGGACAGGGTGATACGCAGTATTTT. This encodes CASSVGGQGDTQYF.

This clone was seen only a few times. The chain has TRBV11-2 and TRBJ2-7; 9 bases agree with TRBD2. CDR1 and CDR2 (germline): SGHAT, FQNNGV. The CDR3 length is 14 residues. J gave up 7 bases and V 4 bases, and 8 bases lay outside the gene matches. The DNA of the CDR3 is TGTGCCAGCAGCTCCTTTAGCGGGAGCGGGGAGCAGTACTTC. Translating gives CASSSFSGSGEQYF.

There are a few counts of this clone. The J gene is TRBJ2-7, the V gene TRBV5-4; unclear D gene. Trimming took off 4 bases at V and 2 bases at J, with 10 bases between the two ends. The CDR3 sequence is 13 residues long. Germline CDR1 reads SGHNT; CDR2 reads YYREEE (reference sequence). The DNA for the CDR3 is TGTGCCAGCAGCGGGCCGTGGCCCTACGAGCAGTACTTC. This translates into CASSGPWPYEQYF.

This clone was seen more than once but under ten times. The genes are TRBV27 and TRBJ1-1, with 7 positions matching TRBD1. Germline V gene lookup returns CDR1 MNHEY and CDR2 SMNVEV (reference sequence). The V gene end was trimmed by 6 bases and the J gene end by 4 bases; junction bases not matched to a gene: 5. The CDR3 length is 13 residues. Written as DNA, the CDR3 is TGTGCCAGCAGCCGGACAGGTGGCACTGAAGCTTTCTTT. Protein: CASSRTGGTEAFF.

V usage is TRBV25-1 and J usage is TRBJ2-7; no clear D gene. Trimming removed 3 bases from V and 2 bases from J, with 5 bases in between. The CDR3 has 12 amino acids. Germline assignment: CDR1 MGHDK and CDR2 SYGVNS. In nucleotides, the CDR3 is TGTGCCAGCAGTGAGAGGACCTACGAGCAGTACTTC. Translation gives CASSERTYEQYF.

This clone has only a few counts. This chain joins TRBV7-9 and TRBJ2-5; D uncertain. The length of the CDR3 is 16 residues. Germline V lookup: CDR1 SEHNR, CDR2 FQNEAQ (reference sequence). The V end lost 3 bases, the J end lost 2 bases, and 16 bases lay between the germline ends. CDR3 coding DNA: TGTGCCAGCAGCTTCTCTGGCCTAGGTGGGCAAGAGACCCAGTACTTC. It yields the protein CASSFSGLGGQETQYF.

This clone was detected once. The rearrangement uses TRBV4-3 and TRBJ2-3; TRBD1 agrees at 8 bases. V lost 1 base and J lost 6; bases outside the gene matches: 9. The CDR3 runs 16 residues. Per germline, CDR1 LGHNA and CDR2 YSLEER. Written as DNA, the CDR3 is TGCGCCAGCAGCCAAGTAATGGCAGGGGGCAGGGATACGCAGTATTTT. This translates into CASSQVMAGGRDTQYF.

The sample holds a few counts of this clone. The rearrangement uses TRBV7-2 and TRBJ2-3; TRBD2 matches 9 bases. The CDR3 extends over 14 amino acids. Germline CDR1 reads SGHTA; CDR2 reads FQGNSA. With 4 bases clipped from V and 3 bases from J, the junction kept 2 bases outside the gene matches. The CDR3 DNA reads TGTGCCAGCAGCTCTACTAGCGGGACAGATACGCAGTATTTT. Amino acid sequence: CASSSTSGTDTQYF.